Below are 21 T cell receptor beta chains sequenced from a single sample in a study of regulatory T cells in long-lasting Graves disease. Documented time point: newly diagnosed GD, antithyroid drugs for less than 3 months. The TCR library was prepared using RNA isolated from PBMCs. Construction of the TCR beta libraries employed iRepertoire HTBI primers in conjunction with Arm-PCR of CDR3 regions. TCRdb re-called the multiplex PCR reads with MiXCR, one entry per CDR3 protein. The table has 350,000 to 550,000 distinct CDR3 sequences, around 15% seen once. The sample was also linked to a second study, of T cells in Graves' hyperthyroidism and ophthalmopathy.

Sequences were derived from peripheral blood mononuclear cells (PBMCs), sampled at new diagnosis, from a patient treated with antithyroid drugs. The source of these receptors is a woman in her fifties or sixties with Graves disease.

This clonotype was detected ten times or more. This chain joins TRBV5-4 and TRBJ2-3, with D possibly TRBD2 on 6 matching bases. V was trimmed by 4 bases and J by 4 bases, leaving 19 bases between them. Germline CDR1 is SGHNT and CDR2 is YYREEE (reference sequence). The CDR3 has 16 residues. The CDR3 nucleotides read TGTGCCAGCAGCCGTCTAGTCGGGAGTGGCCCAGATACGCAGTATTTT. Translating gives CASSRLVGSGPDTQYF.

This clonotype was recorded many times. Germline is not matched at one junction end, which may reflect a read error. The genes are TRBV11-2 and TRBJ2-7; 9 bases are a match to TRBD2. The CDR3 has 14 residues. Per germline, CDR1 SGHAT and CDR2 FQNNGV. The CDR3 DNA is TGTGCCAGCAGCTTACCACTAGCGGGCTACGAGCGGTACTTC. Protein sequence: CASSLPLAGYERYF. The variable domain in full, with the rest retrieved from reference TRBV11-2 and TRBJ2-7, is EAGVAQSPRYKIIEKRQSVAFWCNPISGHATLYWYQQILGQGPKLLIQFQNNGVVDDSQLPKDRFSAERLKGVDSTLKIQPAKLEDSAVYLCASSLPLAGYERYFGPGTRLTVT.

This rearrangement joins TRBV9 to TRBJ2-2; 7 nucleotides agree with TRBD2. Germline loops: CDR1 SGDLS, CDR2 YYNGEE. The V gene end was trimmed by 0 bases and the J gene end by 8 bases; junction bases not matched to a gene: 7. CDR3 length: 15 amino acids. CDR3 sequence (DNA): TGTGCCAGCAGCGTAGAGGCGGGAGAATGGGGGGAGCTGTTTTTT. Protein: CASSVEAGEWGELFF.

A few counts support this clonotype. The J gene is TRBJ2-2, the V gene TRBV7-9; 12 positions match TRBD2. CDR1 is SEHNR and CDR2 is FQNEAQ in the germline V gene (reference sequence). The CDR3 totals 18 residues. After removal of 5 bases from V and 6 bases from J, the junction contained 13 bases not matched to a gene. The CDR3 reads CASSITVVTSGRAGELFF. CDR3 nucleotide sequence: TGTGCCAGCAGCATTACGGTCGTGACTAGCGGGAGAGCCGGGGAGCTGTTTTTT.

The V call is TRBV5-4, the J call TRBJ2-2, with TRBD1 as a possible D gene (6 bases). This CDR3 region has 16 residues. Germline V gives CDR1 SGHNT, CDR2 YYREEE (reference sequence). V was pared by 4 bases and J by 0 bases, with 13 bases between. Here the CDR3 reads CASSPRTDANTGELFF. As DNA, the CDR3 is TGTGCCAGCAGCCCTAGGACAGACGCGAACACCGGGGAGCTGTTTTTT.

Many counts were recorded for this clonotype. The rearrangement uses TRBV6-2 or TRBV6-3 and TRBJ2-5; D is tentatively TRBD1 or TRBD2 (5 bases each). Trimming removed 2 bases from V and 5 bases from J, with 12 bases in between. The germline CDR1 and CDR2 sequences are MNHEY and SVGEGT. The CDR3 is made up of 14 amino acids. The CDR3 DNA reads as TGTGCCAGCAGTTACGGGGGAGCCAGTGAGACCCAGTACTTC. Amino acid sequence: CASSYGGASETQYF.

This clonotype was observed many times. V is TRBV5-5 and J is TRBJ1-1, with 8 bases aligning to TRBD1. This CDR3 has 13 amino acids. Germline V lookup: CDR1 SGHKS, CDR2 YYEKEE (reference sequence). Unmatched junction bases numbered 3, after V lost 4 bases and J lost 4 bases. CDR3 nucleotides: TGTGCCAGCAGCATGGACAGGGTCACTGAAGCTTTCTTT. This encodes CASSMDRVTEAFF.

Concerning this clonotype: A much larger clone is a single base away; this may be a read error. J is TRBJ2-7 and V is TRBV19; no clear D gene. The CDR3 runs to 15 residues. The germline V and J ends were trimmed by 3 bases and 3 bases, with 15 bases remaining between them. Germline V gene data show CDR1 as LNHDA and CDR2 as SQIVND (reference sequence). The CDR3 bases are TGTGCCAGTAGTATCAACAGCTTGACATTCTACGAGCAGTACTTC. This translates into CASSINSLTFYEQYF.

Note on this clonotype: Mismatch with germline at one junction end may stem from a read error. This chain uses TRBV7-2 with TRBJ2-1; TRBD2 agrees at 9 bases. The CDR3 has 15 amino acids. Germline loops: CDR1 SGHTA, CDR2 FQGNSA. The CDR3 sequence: CASSLTGLAYNEQLF. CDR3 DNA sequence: TGTGCCAGCAGCTTAACGGGACTAGCCTACAATGAGCAGCTCTTC. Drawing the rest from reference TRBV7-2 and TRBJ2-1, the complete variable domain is GAGVSQSPSNKVTEKGKDVELRCDPISGHTALYWYRQSLGQGLEFLIYFQGNSAPDKSGLPSDRFSAERTGGSVSTLTIQRTQQEDSAVYLCASSLTGLAYNEQLFGPGTRLTVL.

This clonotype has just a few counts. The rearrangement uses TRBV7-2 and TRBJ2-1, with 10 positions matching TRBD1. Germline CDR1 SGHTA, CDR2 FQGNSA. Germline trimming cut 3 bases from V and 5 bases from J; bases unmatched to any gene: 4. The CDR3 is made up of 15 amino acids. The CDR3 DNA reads TGTGCCAGCAGCTTTGGGACAGGGGCCCACAATGAGCAGTTCTTC. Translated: CASSFGTGAHNEQFF. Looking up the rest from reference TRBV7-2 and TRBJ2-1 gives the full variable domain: GAGVSQSPSNKVTEKGKDVELRCDPISGHTALYWYRQSLGQGLEFLIYFQGNSAPDKSGLPSDRFSAERTGGSVSTLTIQRTQQEDSAVYLCASSFGTGAHNEQFFGPGTRLTVL.

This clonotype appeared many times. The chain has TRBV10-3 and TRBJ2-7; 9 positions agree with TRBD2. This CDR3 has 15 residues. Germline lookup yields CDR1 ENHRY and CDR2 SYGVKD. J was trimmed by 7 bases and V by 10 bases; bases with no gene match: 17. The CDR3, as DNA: TGTGCCAGCACTCCTAGCGGGACGGCCGCGGGGGAGCAGTACTTC. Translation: CASTPSGTAAGEQYF.

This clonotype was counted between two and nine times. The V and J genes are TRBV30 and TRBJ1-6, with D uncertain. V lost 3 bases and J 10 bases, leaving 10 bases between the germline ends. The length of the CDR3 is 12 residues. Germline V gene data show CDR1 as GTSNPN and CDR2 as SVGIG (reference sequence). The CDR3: CAWRQTHSPLHF. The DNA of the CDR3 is TGTGCCTGGAGGCAAACACACTCACCCCTCCACTTT. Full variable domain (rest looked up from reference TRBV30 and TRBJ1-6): SQTIHQWPATLVQPVGSPLSLECTVEGTSNPNLYWYRQAAGRGLQLLFYSVGIGQISSEVPQNLSASRPQDRQFILSSKKLLLSDSGFYLCAWRQTHSPLHFGNGTRLTVT.

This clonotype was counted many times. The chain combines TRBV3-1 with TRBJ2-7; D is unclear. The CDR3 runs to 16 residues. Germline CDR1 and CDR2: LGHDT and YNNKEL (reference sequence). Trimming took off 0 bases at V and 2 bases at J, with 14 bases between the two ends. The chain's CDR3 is CASSQDLVLGPYEQYF. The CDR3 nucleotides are TGTGCCAGCAGCCAAGATTTGGTTCTGGGTCCCTACGAGCAGTACTTC.

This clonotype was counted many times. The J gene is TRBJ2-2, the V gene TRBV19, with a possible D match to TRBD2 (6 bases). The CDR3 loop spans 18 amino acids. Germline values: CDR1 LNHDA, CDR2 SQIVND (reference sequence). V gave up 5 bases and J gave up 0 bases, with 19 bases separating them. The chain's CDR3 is CASSPSNERAANTGELFF. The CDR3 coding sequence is TGTGCCAGTAGTCCTTCGAACGAGCGGGCCGCGAACACCGGGGAGCTGTTTTTT.

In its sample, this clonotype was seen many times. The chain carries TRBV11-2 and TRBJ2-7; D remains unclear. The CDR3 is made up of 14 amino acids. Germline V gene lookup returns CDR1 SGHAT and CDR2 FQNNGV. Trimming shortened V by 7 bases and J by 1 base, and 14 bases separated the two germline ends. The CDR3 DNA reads TGTGCCAGCACTTTGGGCCTTGGGTCCTACGAGCAGTACTTC. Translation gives CASTLGLGSYEQYF.

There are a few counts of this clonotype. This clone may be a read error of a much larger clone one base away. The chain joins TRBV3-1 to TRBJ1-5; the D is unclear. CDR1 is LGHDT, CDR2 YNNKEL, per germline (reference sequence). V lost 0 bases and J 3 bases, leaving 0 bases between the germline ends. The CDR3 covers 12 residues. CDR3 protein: CASSQDNQPQHF. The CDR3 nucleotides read TGTGCCAGCAGCCAAGACAATCAGCCCCAGCATTTT.

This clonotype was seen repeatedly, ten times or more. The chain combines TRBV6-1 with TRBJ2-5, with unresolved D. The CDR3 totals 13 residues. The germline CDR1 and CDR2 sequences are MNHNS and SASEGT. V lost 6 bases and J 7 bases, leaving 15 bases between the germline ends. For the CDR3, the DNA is TGTGCCAGCAGGGGATCCGCCCCGGGGACCCAGTACTTC. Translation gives CASRGSAPGTQYF.

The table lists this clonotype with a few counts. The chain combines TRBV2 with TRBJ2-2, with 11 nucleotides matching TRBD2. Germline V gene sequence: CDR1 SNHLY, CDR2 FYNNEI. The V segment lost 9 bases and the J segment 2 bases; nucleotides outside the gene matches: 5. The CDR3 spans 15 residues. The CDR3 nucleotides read TGTGCCAGGGGACTAGCGGATCGTAACACCGGGGAGCTGTTTTTT. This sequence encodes CARGLADRNTGELFF.

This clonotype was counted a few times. The CDR3 spells CASGLDNEQFF. CDR3 nucleotide sequence: TGCGCCAGCGGTTTGGACAATGAGCAGTTCTTC. The V call is TRBV5-1, the J call TRBJ2-1; no clear D. V shed 7 bases and J shed 5 bases, with 7 bases lying between them. Per the germline V gene, CDR1 is SGHRS and CDR2 is YFSETQ. The CDR3 is 11 residues long.

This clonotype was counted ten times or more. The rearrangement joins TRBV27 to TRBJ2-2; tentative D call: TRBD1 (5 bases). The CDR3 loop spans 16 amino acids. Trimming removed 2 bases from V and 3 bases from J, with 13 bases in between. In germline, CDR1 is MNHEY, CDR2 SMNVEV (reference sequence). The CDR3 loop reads CASSLGGRVDTGELFF. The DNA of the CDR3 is TGTGCCAGCAGTTTAGGCGGCAGGGTCGACACCGGGGAGCTGTTTTTT.

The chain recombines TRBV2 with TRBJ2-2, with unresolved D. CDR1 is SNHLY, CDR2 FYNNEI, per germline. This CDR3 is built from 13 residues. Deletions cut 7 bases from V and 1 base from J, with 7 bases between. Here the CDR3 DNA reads TGTGCCAGCAAGTCTAGGAACACCGGGGAGCTGTTTTTT. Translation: CASKSRNTGELFF.